This passage covers 27 T cell receptor beta chains from one sample sequenced in a study of T cells after yellow fever vaccination. TCRdb itself ran the 5' RACE reads through MiXCR, one entry per CDR3 protein. The repertoire holds 100,000 to 150,000 distinct CDR3 sequences, with 7.5% to 10% as singletons. The source was CD8+ T cells sorted from PBMCs, collected on the day of the yellow fever booster vaccination. The receptors originated from a young man who received the YFV17D yellow fever vaccine.

The sample holds many counts of this clonotype. The chain recombines TRBV7-8 with TRBJ2-1; 8 bases fit TRBD2. J lost 4 bases, V lost 5 bases, and 4 bases had no gene match. CDR1 and CDR2 (germline): SGHVS, FQNEAQ. CDR3 length equals 14 residues. CDR3 sequence (DNA): TGTGCCAGCAGCGGCGGGGGGTCTTACAATGAGCAGTTCTTC. It specifies CASSGGGSYNEQFF.

This clonotype occurred many times. The chain couples TRBV11-2 to TRBJ2-7; D gene ambiguous. The CDR3 is made up of 12 amino acids. Germline V gene sequence: CDR1 SGHAT, CDR2 FQNNGV. V lost 1 base and J lost 5, with 6 bases in between. The CDR3 region is CASSLATHEQYF. Written as DNA, the CDR3 is TGTGCCAGCAGCTTAGCGACCCACGAGCAGTACTTC.

This clonotype occurred a few times. The rearrangement joins TRBV12-3 or TRBV12-4 to TRBJ1-2, with TRBD1 as a possible D gene (6 bases). The V end lost 2 bases, the J end lost 8 bases, and 24 bases lay between the germline ends. This CDR3 comprises 17 residues. The CDR3 reads CASSLTLRGGTDGGYTF. CDR3 sequence (DNA): TGTGCCAGCAGTTTAACCCTCAGGGGAGGCACGGATGGCGGCTACACCTTC.

This clonotype has a count of ten or more. The rearrangement uses TRBV7-8 and TRBJ2-7; D might be TRBD2 (7 bases). The germline CDR1 and CDR2 sequences are SGHVS and FQNEAQ. V was clipped by 3 bases and J by 2 bases, with 11 bases between them. The CDR3 consists of 14 residues. The CDR3 region has the DNA TGTGCCAGCAGCTTGCGGGGGCCCACCTACGAGCAGTACTTC. It is translated as CASSLRGPTYEQYF.

This clonotype was found many times. V usage is TRBV29-1 and J usage is TRBJ2-4; TRBD1 agrees at 8 bases. Per the germline V gene, CDR1 is SQVTM and CDR2 is ANQGSEA. V dropped 7 bases and J dropped 6; count of bases not matched to a gene: 5. The CDR3 contains 12 residues. The CDR3 region has the DNA TGCAGCGGACAGGGGCAGGGAAACATTCAGTACTTC. Residues: CSGQGQGNIQYF.

This chain uses TRBV6-6 with TRBJ1-4; 11 bases fit TRBD1. Germline V lookup: CDR1 MNHNY, CDR2 SVGAGI (reference sequence). J was trimmed by 4 bases and V by 6 bases; bases with no gene match: 7. This CDR3 contains 16 residues. This CDR3 is CASRVYGTGGNEKLFF. For the CDR3, the DNA is TGTGCCAGCAGGGTTTACGGGACAGGGGGTAATGAAAAACTGTTTTTT.

The V gene is TRBV6-2 or TRBV6-3, the J gene TRBJ2-5; possibly TRBD1 for D (5 bases). The CDR3 runs 16 residues. CDR1 and CDR2 from the germline V gene are MNHEY and SVGEGT. V gave up 0 bases and J gave up 1 base, with 12 bases separating them. CDR3 region: CASSYSIDRPQETQYF. CDR3 nucleotides: TGTGCCAGCAGTTACTCGATCGACAGACCCCAAGAGACCCAGTACTTC.

This clonotype occurred a few times. V is TRBV7-9 and J is TRBJ1-5; a possible D gene is TRBD1 (6 bases). V was trimmed by 5 bases and J by 1 base, leaving 12 bases between them. CDR1 SEHNR and CDR2 FQNEAQ come from the germline V gene (reference sequence). The CDR3 has 15 amino acids. In nucleotides, the CDR3 is TGTGCCAGCAGCAAGACAGGCCTAAGCAATCAGCCCCAGCATTTT. Translated: CASSKTGLSNQPQHF.

This clonotype was picked up a small number of times. This rearrangement joins TRBV20-1 to TRBJ1-3; D is ambiguous. V lost 5 bases and J lost 0, with 17 bases in between. From germline, CDR1 is DFQATT and CDR2 SNEGSKA (reference sequence). The CDR3 consists of 16 residues. This CDR3 reads CSAPPAFSSSGNTIYF. Written as DNA, the CDR3 is TGCAGTGCTCCACCAGCTTTTTCGAGCTCTGGAAACACCATATATTTT.

This clonotype was seen more than once but under ten times. The J gene is TRBJ2-7, the V gene TRBV12-3 or TRBV12-4; D is perhaps TRBD2 (6 bases). The V end was cut by 0 bases, the J end by 3 bases, with 12 bases between. This CDR3 region has 15 residues. The CDR3 reads CASSLAGRKFYEQYF. The DNA for the CDR3 is TGTGCCAGCAGTTTAGCGGGGAGGAAGTTCTACGAGCAGTACTTC.

This clonotype was seen only a few times. The chain uses TRBV4-1 and TRBJ2-1; 11 bases fit TRBD2. The J segment lost 10 bases and the V segment lost 5 bases, leaving 10 bases of the junction unmatched. Looked up from germline, CDR1 is MGHRA and CDR2 is YSYEKL. This CDR3 spans 15 amino acids. The CDR3 is CASSFFSGGAFEQFF. DNA for the CDR3: TGCGCCAGCAGCTTTTTTAGCGGGGGGGCTTTCGAGCAGTTCTTC.

This chain links TRBV7-9 with TRBJ2-1; a possible D gene is TRBD1 (6 bases). The V gene's germline CDR1 is SEHNR and CDR2 FQNEAQ (reference sequence). The length of the CDR3 is 15 residues. V lost 6 bases to trimming and J lost 5 bases, with 17 bases between them. The CDR3 loop reads CASRGAGAVDNEQFF. Here the CDR3 DNA reads TGTGCCAGCAGGGGGGCAGGGGCGGTGGACAATGAGCAGTTCTTC.

This clonotype was recorded many times. The chain combines TRBV7-6 with TRBJ2-1; D is undetermined. Trimming removed 4 bases at V and 4 bases at J, with 8 bases between. The CDR3 totals 13 residues. The germline gives CDR1 SGHVS, CDR2 FNYEAQ. The CDR3 reads CASSSDGYNEQFF. The CDR3 DNA is TGTGCCAGCAGCTCCGACGGGTACAATGAGCAGTTCTTC.

This chain links TRBV19 with TRBJ2-1; maybe TRBD2 (5 bases). Deletions cut 3 bases from V and 3 bases from J, with 6 bases between. The CDR3 contains 13 residues. Germline V CDR1 and CDR2: LNHDA, SQIVND (reference sequence). CDR3 amino acids: CASSMRVYNEQFF. The CDR3 DNA follows: TGTGCCAGTAGTATGAGGGTCTACAATGAGCAGTTCTTC.

This clonotype was picked up one time. This sequence joins TRBV7-9 and TRBJ2-1; tentative D call: TRBD2 (6 bases). The CDR3 contains 13 residues. The V gene lost 8 bases and the J gene lost 6 bases, with 14 bases spanning the gap. CDR1 and CDR2 from the germline V gene are SEHNR and FQNEAQ (reference sequence). The DNA of the CDR3 is TGTGCCAGCCGCAGGGAGGAGGGCAATGAGCAGTTCTTC. It encodes CASRREEGNEQFF. The full variable domain, rest sourced from reference TRBV7-9 and TRBJ2-1, is DTGVSQNPRHKITKRGQNVTFRCDPISEHNRLYWYRQTLGQGPEFLTYFQNEAQLEKSRLLSDRFSAERPKGSFSTLEIQRTEQGDSAMYLCASRREEGNEQFFGPGTRLTVL.

A few counts support this clonotype. The CDR3 here is CASSLVEAEAFF. The CDR3 bases are TGTGCCAGCAGTTTAGTTGAGGCTGAAGCTTTCTTT. The rearrangement uses TRBV12-3 or TRBV12-4 and TRBJ1-1; D is uncertain. The CDR3 sequence is 12 residues long. The V end lost 1 base, the J end lost 6 bases, and 6 bases lay between the germline ends.

This clonotype appeared many times. The chain joins TRBV3-1 to TRBJ2-5, with D possibly being TRBD2 (6 bases). V was pared by 4 bases and J by 1 base, with 13 bases between. The CDR3 has 15 amino acids. Germline values: CDR1 LGHDT, CDR2 YNNKEL (reference sequence). This CDR3 is CASSPSGGTQETQYF. The CDR3 DNA sequence: TGTGCCAGCAGCCCAAGCGGAGGGACCCAAGAGACCCAGTACTTC.

This clonotype appeared many times. V is TRBV10-2 and J is TRBJ2-7; D is uncertain. CDR1 is WSHSY, CDR2 SAAADI, per germline. The CDR3 runs to 14 residues. Trimming took off 3 bases at V and 0 bases at J, with 9 bases between the two ends. The CDR3 bases are TGCGCCAGCAGTGATGTTCACAGCTCCTACGAGCAGTACTTC. It encodes CASSDVHSSYEQYF.

The V call is TRBV12-3 or TRBV12-4, the J call TRBJ2-2; 9 nucleotides match TRBD1. The CDR3 totals 14 residues. J lost 3 bases, V lost 6 bases, and 2 bases had no gene match. CDR3 region: CASRWTGDTGELFF. CDR3 sequence (DNA): TGTGCCAGCAGGTGGACAGGGGACACCGGGGAGCTGTTTTTT.

This clonotype was counted between two and nine times. The chain carries TRBV7-6 and TRBJ2-2; TRBD1 aligns across 8 bases. Germline-derived CDR1 and CDR2 are SGHVS and FNYEAQ. This CDR3 has 17 amino acids. J gave up 4 bases and V 1 base, and 8 bases lay outside the gene matches. The CDR3 is CASSLERGQGVTGELFF. The CDR3 nucleotides are TGTGCCAGCAGCTTAGAGCGCGGACAGGGAGTCACCGGGGAGCTGTTTTTT.

The chain recombines TRBV3-2 with TRBJ1-5; the table calls TRBD1, which could not be checked here. TRBV3-2 is tagged as a pseudogene. The CDR3 totals 16 residues. The CDR3 here is CASSPGTEDSNQPQHF. The CDR3 DNA follows: TGTGCCAGCAGCCCCGGAACAGAAGATAGCAATCAGCCCCAGCATTTT.

This clonotype was recorded many times. This sequence joins TRBV7-9 and TRBJ1-2; D is possibly TRBD1 (6 bases). V was pared by 1 base and J by 8 bases, with 17 bases between. The germline V gene has CDR1 SEHNR and CDR2 FQNEAQ (reference sequence). The CDR3 contains 15 residues. The CDR3 nucleotides are TGTGCCAGCAGCTTAGAGGGTGGGGGGCCCGGCGGCTACACCTTC. It encodes CASSLEGGGPGGYTF.

This clonotype has a handful of counts. The J gene is TRBJ1-6, the V gene TRBV19; 9 bases match TRBD1. Germline values: CDR1 LNHDA, CDR2 SQIVND (reference sequence). The ends lost 6 bases at V and 6 bases at J; junction bases unmatched: 6. CDR3 size: 15 residues. The CDR3 region is CASSQTGGRNSPLHF. The CDR3 bases are TGTGCCAGTAGCCAAACAGGGGGCCGTAATTCACCCCTCCACTTT.

V gene TRBV6-2 or TRBV6-3 combines with J gene TRBJ1-1; D is possibly TRBD1 (5 bases). The V end lost 0 bases, the J end lost 2 bases, and 10 bases lay between the germline ends. Germline V gene sequence: CDR1 MNHEY, CDR2 SVGEGT. The CDR3 has 15 amino acids. CDR3 DNA: TGTGCCAGCAGTTACTCCACGGGGGAAAACACTGAAGCTTTCTTT. Amino acid sequence: CASSYSTGENTEAFF.

The chain employs TRBV29-1 and TRBJ1-1; no clear D gene. CDR1 is SQVTM and CDR2 is ANQGSEA in the germline V gene. The CDR3 has 12 amino acids. V was pared by 8 bases and J by 4 bases, with 14 bases between. In nucleotides, the CDR3 is TGCAGCCTCAAGAAGGGCGGCACTGAAGCTTTCTTT. This encodes CSLKKGGTEAFF. Variable domain in full (rest from reference TRBV29-1 and TRBJ1-1): SAVISQKPSRDICQRGTSLTIQCQVDSQVTMMFWYRQQPGQSLTLIATANQGSEATYESGFVIDKFPISRPNLTFSTLTVSNMSPEDSSIYLCSLKKGGTEAFFGQGTRLTVV.

The rearrangement uses TRBV19 and TRBJ1-5; D unresolved. V was cut by 1 base and J by 2 bases, with 9 bases left in between. The CDR3 length is 15 residues. Germline V lookup: CDR1 LNHDA, CDR2 SQIVND (reference sequence). The CDR3 loop reads CASSIVPGGNQPQHF. The CDR3 region has the DNA TGTGCCAGTAGTATAGTCCCGGGCGGCAATCAGCCCCAGCATTTT.

This clonotype has a count of ten or more. The chain has TRBV11-2 and TRBJ2-7, with D possibly being TRBD1 (5 bases). The V and J ends lost 0 bases and 4 bases respectively, with 10 bases between them. Germline V lookup: CDR1 SGHAT, CDR2 FQNNGV. This CDR3 has 14 amino acids. CDR3 nucleotides: TGTGCCAGCAGCTTAGACCCAGGGCCTTACGAGCAGTACTTC. This encodes CASSLDPGPYEQYF.